This TCR beta chain comes out of a study of T cell changes during pregnancy in multiple sclerosis. Clones were read by immunoSEQ multiplex PCR, and TCRdb kept only the in-frame ones, dropping some. The sample carries some 80,000 clones, 92% recorded once. CDR1 and CDR2 from the germline V gene are MNHEY and SVGAGI. CDR3 size: 14 residues. V shed 3 bases and J shed 8 bases, with 13 bases lying between them. In this sample, this clone turned up many times. The sample consisted of peripheral blood, taken before pregnancy. V is TRBV6-5 and J is TRBJ1-4; D is perhaps TRBD1 (6 bases). This receptor was taken from a female donor with multiple sclerosis, enrolled in a pregnancy study. CDR3 residues: CASSYTQGGEKLFF. CDR3 bases: TGTGCCAGCAGTTATACTCAAGGGGGAGAAAAACTGTTTTTT.